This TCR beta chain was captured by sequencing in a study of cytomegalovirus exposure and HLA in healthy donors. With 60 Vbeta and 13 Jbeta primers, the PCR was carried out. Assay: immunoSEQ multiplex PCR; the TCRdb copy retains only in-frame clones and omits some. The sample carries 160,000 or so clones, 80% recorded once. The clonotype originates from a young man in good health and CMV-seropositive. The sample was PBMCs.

The CDR3 protein is CARRHTQEPNYGYTF. The CDR3 nucleotides are TGTGCCAGAAGGCACACGCAGGAACCTAACTATGGCTACACCTTC. The rearrangement joins TRBV5-3 to TRBJ1-2; no clear D. TRBV5-3 qualifies as an ORF whose function is uncertain. The CDR3 extends over 15 amino acids. Trimming cost V 5 bases and J 0 bases, with 14 bases left between them.